This is a list of T cell receptor beta chains from one sample in a study of PD-1 blockade in classical Hodgkin lymphoma. Assay: immunoSEQ multiplex PCR; the TCRdb copy retains only in-frame clones and omits some. This table has roughly 100,000 clones, roughly nine tenths appearing once. Sequenced material: peripheral blood mononuclear cells (PBMCs), taken before the fourth cycle of nivolumab. The source is a human donor with classical Hodgkin lymphoma. Both conserved end residues are part of each CDR3.

J,V,CDR3
TRBJ2-6,TRBV9,CASSVRPVTRTSGANVLTF
TRBJ2-5,TRBV14,CASRSNRDWETQYF
TRBJ2-5,TRBV5-1,CASSLRTIRERGTQYF
TRBJ1-1,TRBV19,CASSSPHQRQHKAFF
TRBJ2-1,TRBV7-9,CASSRTSGGNEQFF
TRBJ2-7,TRBV5-1,CASSRLAGESEQYF
TRBJ2-7,TRBV5-1,CASQAGGSSYEQYF
TRBJ2-7,TRBV6-5,CASSYSIGGGDEQYF
TRBJ1-5,TRBV12-5,CASGLVPRDPQPQHF
TRBJ1-1,TRBV21-1,CASRLAGEGASTEAFF
TRBJ1-1,TRBV5-1,CASSLEIGGAGTEAFF
TRBJ2-7,TRBV6-5,CASSYSGTGIYEQYF
TRBJ2-7,TRBV9,CASSVYPGTPLEQYF
TRBJ2-5,TRBV5-1,CASNLIARQETQYF
TRBJ1-1,TRBV5-4,CASSLDGWAFF
TRBJ2-4,TRBV28,CASSSVTVAKNIQYF
TRBJ2-5,TRBV28,CASSPPGQRLGETQYF
TRBJ2-7,TRBV6-5,CATKIPYEQYF
TRBJ1-2,TRBV19,CASSNGRPPYGYTF
TRBJ2-2,TRBV7-2,CASSFTGWKNGELFF
TRBJ2-1,TRBV5-1,CASSLGSASTYNEQFF
TRBJ1-2,TRBV9,CASSVDNHGYTF
TRBJ2-3,TRBV7-6,CASSPRGPGLPDTQYF
TRBJ2-3,TRBV28,CASSFGTGQTDTQYF
TRBJ2-1,TRBV18,CASSPLPAPSSYNEQFF
TRBJ2-3,TRBV7-9,CASSFGDPRDTQYF
TRBJ1-4,TRBV9,CASSVAVATNEKLFF
TRBJ1-5,TRBV19,CASSIWYSNQPQHF
TRBJ2-4,TRBV5-4,CASSFNRAKNIQYF
TRBJ1-1,TRBV15,CATSRDRDTEAFF
TRBJ2-6,TRBV7-9,CASSSAMGGSGANVLTF
TRBJ2-1,TRBV28,CASSLVAGFTYSYNEQFF
TRBJ2-2,TRBV5-1,CASRPEGTQNTGELFF
TRBJ1-1,TRBV28,CASSLPGQQNTEAFF
TRBJ2-3,TRBV10-3,CAISGTSDTQYF
TRBJ2-7,TRBV4-3,CASSQEGTGGYEQYF